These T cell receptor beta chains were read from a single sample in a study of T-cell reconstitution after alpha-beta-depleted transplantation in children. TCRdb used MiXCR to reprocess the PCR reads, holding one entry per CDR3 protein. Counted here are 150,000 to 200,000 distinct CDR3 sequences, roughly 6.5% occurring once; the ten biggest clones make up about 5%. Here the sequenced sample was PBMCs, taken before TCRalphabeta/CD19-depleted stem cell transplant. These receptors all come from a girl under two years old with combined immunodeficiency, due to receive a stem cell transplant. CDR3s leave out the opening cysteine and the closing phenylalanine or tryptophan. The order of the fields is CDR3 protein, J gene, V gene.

CDR3 protein: ASSLIPQGANSPLH
J gene: TRBJ1-6
V gene: TRBV28

CDR3 protein: ASSTGRHTYQETQY
J gene: TRBJ2-5
V gene: TRBV6-2/TRBV6-3

CDR3 protein: ATSDLLQGNTGELF
J gene: TRBJ2-2
V gene: TRBV24-1

CDR3 protein: SVLSGLGYT
J gene: TRBJ1-2
V gene: TRBV29-1

CDR3 protein: AWSLLAVRF
J gene: TRBJ2-1
V gene: TRBV30

CDR3 protein: ASSFFQLAGSDTQY
J gene: TRBJ2-3
V gene: TRBV7-2

CDR3 protein: ASSQGAGGSGNTIY
J gene: TRBJ1-3
V gene: TRBV4-3

CDR3 protein: ASSRYTWTSGFTDTQY
J gene: TRBJ2-3
V gene: TRBV4-2

CDR3 protein: SARDTRNEQF
J gene: TRBJ2-1
V gene: TRBV20-1

CDR3 protein: ASTWGTGTDTQY
J gene: TRBJ2-3
V gene: TRBV7-2

CDR3 protein: ASSGGLGQPSYEQY
J gene: TRBJ2-7
V gene: TRBV9

CDR3 protein: SAREGAVQGARQPQH
J gene: TRBJ1-5
V gene: TRBV20-1

CDR3 protein: ASSPMDRGRSNYGYT
J gene: TRBJ1-2
V gene: TRBV13

CDR3 protein: ASSRGRTGGNEQF
J gene: TRBJ2-1
V gene: TRBV4-3

CDR3 protein: ATGYRGQETQY
J gene: TRBJ2-5
V gene: TRBV24-1

CDR3 protein: ASSPQDQGPYEQY
J gene: TRBJ2-7
V gene: TRBV7-6

CDR3 protein: ASSSPGGPEDTEAF
J gene: TRBJ1-1
V gene: TRBV5-1

CDR3 protein: ASSQIIGHAEAF
J gene: TRBJ1-1
V gene: TRBV4-3

CDR3 protein: ASSLRGLTNQPQH
J gene: TRBJ1-5
V gene: TRBV13

CDR3 protein: SVDAGVDYGYT
J gene: TRBJ1-2
V gene: TRBV29-1

CDR3 protein: ASSQERGPPDTQY
J gene: TRBJ2-3
V gene: TRBV4-3

CDR3 protein: ASSPARGSTDTQY
J gene: TRBJ2-3
V gene: TRBV7-7

CDR3 protein: ASSAPSGTSGRGADTQY
J gene: TRBJ2-3
V gene: TRBV28

CDR3 protein: ASSSGRNTEAF
J gene: TRBJ1-1
V gene: TRBV12-3/TRBV12-4

CDR3 protein: SARDGQGGLNTEAF
J gene: TRBJ1-1
V gene: TRBV20-1

CDR3 protein: SAESQGSSYNSPLH
J gene: TRBJ1-6
V gene: TRBV20-1

CDR3 protein: SVEEVGVG
J gene: TRBJ1-1
V gene: TRBV29-1

CDR3 protein: ASTISVHFSYNEQF
J gene: TRBJ2-1
V gene: TRBV12-3/TRBV12-4

CDR3 protein: ASSGWTGSEGETQY
J gene: TRBJ2-5
V gene: TRBV2

CDR3 protein: ASSPGTVYEQY
J gene: TRBJ2-7
V gene: TRBV6-2/TRBV6-3

CDR3 protein: SVEGLDRGGGPETQY
J gene: TRBJ2-5
V gene: TRBV29-1

CDR3 protein: ASSPLRGEGQPQH
J gene: TRBJ1-5
V gene: TRBV28

CDR3 protein: ASSPTYGASYEQY
J gene: TRBJ2-7
V gene: TRBV12-3/TRBV12-4

CDR3 protein: SVVLMDSRNTIY
J gene: TRBJ1-3
V gene: TRBV29-1

CDR3 protein: ASTGTGVSGYT
J gene: TRBJ1-2
V gene: TRBV12-3/TRBV12-4

CDR3 protein: ASSSGTANEQF
J gene: TRBJ2-1
V gene: TRBV12-3/TRBV12-4

CDR3 protein: SVEEGDTNTGELF
J gene: TRBJ2-2
V gene: TRBV29-1

CDR3 protein: ASSSPGLPTSSNYGYT
J gene: TRBJ1-2
V gene: TRBV18

CDR3 protein: ASRGWGEGRYNEQF
J gene: TRBJ2-1
V gene: TRBV12-3/TRBV12-4

CDR3 protein: ASSLGGEGYT
J gene: TRBJ1-2
V gene: TRBV7-8

CDR3 protein: AISPYTGTGSKY
J gene: TRBJ2-7
V gene: TRBV10-3

CDR3 protein: ATSDYGSNYGYT
J gene: TRBJ1-2
V gene: TRBV24-1